This T cell receptor beta chain was captured in a study of T cells in Graves' hyperthyroidism and ophthalmopathy (dated by TCRdb to between 2019 and 2020). In terms of the full investigation: To identify TCR V-J signatures that set the groups apart, the researchers used a discovery cohort of more than 95 patients, made up of 40 to 45 with Graves' ophthalmopathy and approximately 57 with stable Graves' hyperthyroidism. An independent validation cohort of under 20 hyperthyroidism patients and 17 patients who later progressed to ophthalmopathy tested prospective prediction of ophthalmopathy. After blood sampling, hyperthyroidism patients were treated with methimazole at a starting dose of 30 mg daily, and ophthalmopathy patients were treated with high-dose intravenous methylprednisolone. In about 6 Graves' hyperthyroidism patients, the study also compared T-cell repertoires from thyroid tissue with T-cell repertoires from blood. The approximately 100 discovery patients were randomly split 7:3 into training and test sets. According to the paper, TCR Vbeta CDR3 sequencing was carried out on about 140 peripheral blood samples, which came from 40 to 45 ophthalmopathy, roughly 75 hyperthyroidism and some 17 progressor patients.

Amplification of TCR beta CDR3 regions was carried out from RNA transcripts. The TCR CDR3 was subjected to a first round of RT-PCR using the HTBI primer set and the Qiagen OneStep RT-PCR kit. Libraries were constructed in a second round of multiplex PCR, after which size selection and purification were performed. Sequencing of the libraries was done on an Illumina HiSeq2000 using paired-end 100 bp reads. The study's own analysis went as follows. SOAPnuke was used to process the raw data, with reads discarded if the reads contained adapters or uncalled bases, had a mean Phred below 15, or lacked an exact constant-primer or identifier match. High-quality paired reads were merged with COPE v1.2.5, and unique nucleotide sequences were defined as clonotypes. MiTCR v1.1 was used to align clonotypes to the IMGT TRBV, TRBD and TRBJ reference segments. The analysis was restricted to V-J combinations with a frequency above 0.0001, which together covered just over 99% of the repertoires. A TCS score was defined as the ratio between F50 (clonal expansion) and ExV (chaos), using BLOSUM62-based TCRdist between CDR3 peptides within each V-J. Welch's t-statistics and random forest reduced several hundred V-J features to under 15, which were used in a naive Bayes classifier (R e1071). The Morisita-Horn index was used to measure how similar the thyroid and blood repertoires were. The public sequencing data were trimmed at Q25 with fastp and processed into clonotypes with MiXCR by TCRdb, which kept only in-frame beta chains. Each record represents a unique CDR3 protein, reported with the most common genes and DNA among its rows. Here the V and J calls rest on TCRdb's processing, not on the authors' analysis. In all, the sample holds about 700,000 distinct CDR3 sequences, and roughly 45% of those were seen once. The top ten clonotypes cover under 8.5% of the sample.

Results and caveats for the whole study, not just this receptor: Most expanded thyroid clonotypes (frequency above 0.001) were also detected in blood, suggesting blood repertoires may reflect thyroid immune responses. Sample size was not statistically predetermined, and blinding of investigators to group allocation was not performed. In validation, the model predicted progression to ophthalmopathy a median of 6.5 months before onset, with approximately 70% sensitivity and 72.22% specificity. A model built on a 13 V-J signature distinguished ophthalmopathy from stable hyperthyroidism, reaching approximately 89% sensitivity and 81% to 83% specificity in cross-validation and 80%/75% in testing.

The junction shows trimming of 0 bases on V and 8 bases on J, plus 7 bases between the germline ends. The CDR3 measures 12 amino acids from cysteine to phenylalanine. Only the CDR3 portion is preserved as DNA: 36 bases, with reading frame beginning at the first base. The CDR1 and CDR2 encoded by the germline V gene are LGHNT and FRNRAP. Any patient with an uncontrolled infection, another autoimmune disease, pregnancy or lactation was excluded. Diagnoses relied on clinical symptoms, serum thyroxine and TRAb, thyroid ultrasound and orbital computed tomography. Trizol reagent was used to extract total RNA, and RNA quality was then checked on an Agilent 2100 Bioanalyzer. This clonotype was detected a few times. No cognate antigen has been identified for it. Base qualities are not at hand, and no much larger clone is one base apart.

The TCR sequence derives from an adult man with Graves' disease, either hyperthyroidism or ophthalmopathy (not recorded which). The chain is encoded by TRBV12-5 joined to TRBJ1-2; the D gene is not confidently resolved. The sample comprised peripheral blood or thyroid tissue (not recorded which). The CDR3 corresponds to CASGLVRTGYTF. The DNA sequence is TGTGCTAGTGGTTTGGTACGAACAGGCTACACCTTC.